The rows below give T cell receptor beta chains drawn from one sample of a study of T cells after yellow fever vaccination. Each CDR3 protein is one row after TCRdb ran MiXCR on the 5' RACE reads. The table has approximately 27,000 distinct CDR3 sequences, 5% to 6% seen once. Source: PBMCs, either bulk or a sorted T-cell subset (CD4+, CD8+, memory, or dextramer-sorted; not recorded which), taken 15 days after the yellow fever booster vaccination. The receptors were sampled from a man aged 30 to 39 who received the YFV17D yellow fever vaccine. Both conserved end residues are part of each CDR3. D genes are given only for firm matches. The size entry is marked missing in some rows and otherwise reads once, few, many or a size class.

V gene	J gene	clone size	D gene	CDR3 protein	CDR3 DNA
TRBV29-1	TRBJ2-6	many	NA	CSAAAGSSGANVLTF	TGCAGCGCGGCAGCCGGAAGCTCTGGGGCCAACGTCCTGACTTTC
TRBV10-3	TRBJ2-7	many	TRBD2	CAITASGSSYEQYF	TGTGCCATCACAGCTAGCGGGAGCTCCTACGAGCAGTACTTC
TRBV5-6	TRBJ1-4	NA	NA	CASGPGRLGKLFF	TGTGCCAGCGGCCCCGGGCGCCTAGGCAAACTGTTTTTT
TRBV7-2	TRBJ2-3	many	NA	CASSNIQVDTQYF	TGTGCCAGCAGTAACATACAAGTAGATACGCAGTATTTT
TRBV5-1	TRBJ1-2	many	NA	CASSSWSPGAFYGYTF	TGCGCCAGCAGCAGCTGGTCCCCGGGGGCTTTCTATGGCTACACCTTC
TRBV3-1	TRBJ2-7	many	TRBD2	CASSQTGTSGTGQYF	TGTGCCAGCAGCCAAACCGGGACTAGCGGGACTGGGCAGTACTTC
TRBV6-5	TRBJ1-6	many	NA	CASSRAGTSNSPLHF	TGTGCCAGCAGTAGGGCCGGGACAAGCAATTCACCCCTCCACTTT
TRBV2	TRBJ1-4	many	NA	CASNRDEKLFF	TGTGCCAGCAACCGCGATGAAAAACTGTTTTTT
TRBV7-9	TRBJ2-3	many	TRBD1	CASSPQGALSTDTQYF	TGTGCCAGCAGTCCACAGGGGGCGTTAAGCACAGATACGCAGTATTTT
TRBV12-3/TRBV12-4	TRBJ2-1	many	NA	CASKLGSVSVNEQFF	TGTGCCAGCAAATTAGGGTCTGTCTCGGTCAATGAGCAGTTCTTC
TRBV7-2	TRBJ2-1	many	NA	CASSPSYAGTYNEQFF	TGTGCCAGCAGCCCATCATATGCGGGCACCTACAATGAGCAGTTCTTC
TRBV30	TRBJ1-1	NA	NA	CAWSRGPMNTEAFF	TGTGCCTGGAGTCGGGGGCCCATGAACACTGAAGCTTTCTTT
TRBV5-1	TRBJ2-7	many	NA	CASSWDDRSQYEQYF	TGCGCCAGCAGCTGGGATGACAGGTCTCAATACGAGCAGTACTTC
TRBV15	TRBJ2-7	many	NA	CATSRDIQGREQYF	TGTGCCACCAGCAGAGATATACAGGGACGCGAGCAGTACTTC
TRBV12-3/TRBV12-4	TRBJ1-1	many	NA	CASSLAVTEAFF	TGTGCCAGCAGTTTAGCAGTCACTGAAGCTTTCTTT
TRBV30	TRBJ1-1	many	NA	CAWSFGGIEAFF	TGTGCCTGGAGTTTTGGCGGTATTGAAGCTTTCTTT
TRBV12-3/TRBV12-4	TRBJ2-1	many	NA	CASLYSWANNEQFF	TGTGCCAGCTTATATTCGTGGGCGAACAATGAGCAGTTCTTC